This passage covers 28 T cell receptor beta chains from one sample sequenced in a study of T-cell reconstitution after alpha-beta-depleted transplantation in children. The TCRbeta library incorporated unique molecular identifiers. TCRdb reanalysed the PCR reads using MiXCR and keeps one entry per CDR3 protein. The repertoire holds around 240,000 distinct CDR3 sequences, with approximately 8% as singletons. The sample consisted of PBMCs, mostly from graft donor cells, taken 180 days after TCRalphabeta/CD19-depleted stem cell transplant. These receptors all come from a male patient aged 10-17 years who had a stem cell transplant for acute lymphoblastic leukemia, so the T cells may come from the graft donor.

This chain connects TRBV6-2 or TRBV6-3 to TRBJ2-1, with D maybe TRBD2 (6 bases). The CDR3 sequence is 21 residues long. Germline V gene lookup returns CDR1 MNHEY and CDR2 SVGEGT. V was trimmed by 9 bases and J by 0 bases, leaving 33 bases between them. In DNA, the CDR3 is TGTGCCAGGAACAATGGGCGGGCAGGGAGGTTGTGGGGACCCTCCTACAATGAGCAGTTCTTC. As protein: CARNNGRAGRLWGPSYNEQFF.

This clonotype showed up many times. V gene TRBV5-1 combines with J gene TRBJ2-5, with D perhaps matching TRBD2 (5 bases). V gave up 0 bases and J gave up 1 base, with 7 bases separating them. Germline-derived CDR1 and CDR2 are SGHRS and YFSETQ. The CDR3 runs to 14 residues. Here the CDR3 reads CASSLDGLQETQYF. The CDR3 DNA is TGCGCCAGCAGCTTGGACGGACTCCAAGAGACCCAGTACTTC.

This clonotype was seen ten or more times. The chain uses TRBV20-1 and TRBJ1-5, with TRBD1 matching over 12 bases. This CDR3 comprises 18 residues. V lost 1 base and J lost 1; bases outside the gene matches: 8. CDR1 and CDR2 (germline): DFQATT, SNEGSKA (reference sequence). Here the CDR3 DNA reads TGCAGTGCTAGAGCCTGGGACAGGGGGCGCCTAAGCAATCAGCCCCAGCATTTT. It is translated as CSARAWDRGRLSNQPQHF.

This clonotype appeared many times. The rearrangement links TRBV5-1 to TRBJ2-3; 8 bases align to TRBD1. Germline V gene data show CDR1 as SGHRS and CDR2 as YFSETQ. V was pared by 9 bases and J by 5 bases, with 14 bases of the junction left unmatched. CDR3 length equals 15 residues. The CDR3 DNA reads TGCGCCACCGCCCCCGGACAGGGTTTGGGAGATACGCAGTATTTT. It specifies CATAPGQGLGDTQYF.

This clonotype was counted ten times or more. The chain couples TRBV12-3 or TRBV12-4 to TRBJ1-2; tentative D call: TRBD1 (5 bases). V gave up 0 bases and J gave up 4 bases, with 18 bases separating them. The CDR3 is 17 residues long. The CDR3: CASSLALRGRVGYGYTF. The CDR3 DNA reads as TGTGCCAGCAGTTTAGCGCTGCGAGGCAGGGTCGGCTATGGCTACACCTTC.

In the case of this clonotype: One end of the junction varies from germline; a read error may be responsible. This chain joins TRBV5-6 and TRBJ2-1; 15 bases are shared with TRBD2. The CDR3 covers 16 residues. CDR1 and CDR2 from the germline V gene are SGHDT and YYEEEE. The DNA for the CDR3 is TGTGCCATCAGCCCCTGGACTAGCGGGAGGGCCTCAGGGGGGTTCTTC. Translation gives CAISPWTSGRASGGFF.

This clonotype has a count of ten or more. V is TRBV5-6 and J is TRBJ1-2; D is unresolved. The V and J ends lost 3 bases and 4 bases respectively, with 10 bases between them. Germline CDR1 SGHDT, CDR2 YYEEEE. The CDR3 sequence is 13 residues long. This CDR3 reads CASSSYYPYGYTF. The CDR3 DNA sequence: TGTGCCAGCAGCTCTTACTACCCCTATGGCTACACCTTC.

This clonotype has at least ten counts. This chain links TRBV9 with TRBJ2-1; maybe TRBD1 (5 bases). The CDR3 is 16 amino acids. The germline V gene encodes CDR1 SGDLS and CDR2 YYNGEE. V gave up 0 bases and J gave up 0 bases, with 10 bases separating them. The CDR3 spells CASSVEADSSYNEQFF. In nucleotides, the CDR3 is TGTGCCAGCAGCGTAGAGGCTGACAGCTCCTACAATGAGCAGTTCTTC.

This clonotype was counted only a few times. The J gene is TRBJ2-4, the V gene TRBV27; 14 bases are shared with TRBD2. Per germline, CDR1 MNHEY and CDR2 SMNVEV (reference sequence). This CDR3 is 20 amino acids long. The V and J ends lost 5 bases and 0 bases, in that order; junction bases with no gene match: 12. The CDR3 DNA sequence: TGTGCCAGCAGTCGGGGGACTAGCGGGGGCCGACCCCTAGCCAAAAACATTCAGTACTTC. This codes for CASSRGTSGGRPLAKNIQYF.

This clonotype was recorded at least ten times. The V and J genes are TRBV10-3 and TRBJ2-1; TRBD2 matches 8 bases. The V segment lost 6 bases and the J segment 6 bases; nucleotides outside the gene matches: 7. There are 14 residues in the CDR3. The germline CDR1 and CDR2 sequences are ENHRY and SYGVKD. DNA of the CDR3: TGTGCCATCAGCCCCTCGGGGACTAGCAATGAGCAGTTCTTC. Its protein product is CAISPSGTSNEQFF.

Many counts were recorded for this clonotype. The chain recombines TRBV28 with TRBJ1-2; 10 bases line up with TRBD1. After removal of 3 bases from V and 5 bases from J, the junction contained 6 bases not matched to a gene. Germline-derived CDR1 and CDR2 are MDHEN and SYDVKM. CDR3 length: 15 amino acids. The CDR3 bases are TGTGCCAGCAGTTTCCGGGACAGGGGACTATATGGCTACACCTTC. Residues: CASSFRDRGLYGYTF.

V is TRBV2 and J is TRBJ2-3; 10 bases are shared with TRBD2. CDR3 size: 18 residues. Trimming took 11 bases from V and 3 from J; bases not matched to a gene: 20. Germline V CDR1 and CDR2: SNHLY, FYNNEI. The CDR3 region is CAFSLIGLAGVRTDTQYF. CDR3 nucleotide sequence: TGTGCCTTCAGTTTGATTGGGCTAGCGGGAGTAAGAACAGATACGCAGTATTTT.

The CDR3 spells CASSQENLWGYTF. For the CDR3, the DNA is TGTGCCAGCAGCCAAGAGAATCTATGGGGCTACACCTTC. The chain employs TRBV4-2 and TRBJ1-2, with D unresolved. CDR3 length equals 13 residues. V shed 0 bases and J shed 8 bases, with 10 bases lying between them. Looked up from germline, CDR1 is LGHNA and CDR2 is YNFKEQ.

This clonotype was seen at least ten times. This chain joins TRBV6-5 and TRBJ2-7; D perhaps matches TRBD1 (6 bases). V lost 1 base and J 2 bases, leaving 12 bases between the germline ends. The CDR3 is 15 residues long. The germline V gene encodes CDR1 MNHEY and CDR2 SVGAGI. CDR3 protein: CASSYYSDRAYEQYF. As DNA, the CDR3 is TGTGCCAGCAGTTACTATTCGGACAGAGCCTACGAGCAGTACTTC.

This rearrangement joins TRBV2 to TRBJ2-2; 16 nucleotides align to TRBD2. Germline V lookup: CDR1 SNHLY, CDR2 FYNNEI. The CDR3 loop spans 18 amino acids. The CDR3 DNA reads TGTACCATCAGTTCCGGGACTAGCGGGAGGGCAAACACCGGGGAGCTGTTTTTT. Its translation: CTISSGTSGRANTGELFF.

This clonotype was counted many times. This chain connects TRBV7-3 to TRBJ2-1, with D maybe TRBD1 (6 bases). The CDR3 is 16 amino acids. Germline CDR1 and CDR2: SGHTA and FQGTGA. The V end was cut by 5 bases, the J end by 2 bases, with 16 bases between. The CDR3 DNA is TGTGCCAGCAGCCAAAACAGGGCCCTTCCCTACAATGAGCAGTTCTTC. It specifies CASSQNRALPYNEQFF.

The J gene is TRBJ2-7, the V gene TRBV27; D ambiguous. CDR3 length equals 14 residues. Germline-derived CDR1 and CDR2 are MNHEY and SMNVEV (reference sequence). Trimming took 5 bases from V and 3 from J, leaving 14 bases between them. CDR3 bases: TGTGCCAGCAGTCCCCCCTTTTGGGGCTACGAGCAGTACTTC. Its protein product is CASSPPFWGYEQYF.

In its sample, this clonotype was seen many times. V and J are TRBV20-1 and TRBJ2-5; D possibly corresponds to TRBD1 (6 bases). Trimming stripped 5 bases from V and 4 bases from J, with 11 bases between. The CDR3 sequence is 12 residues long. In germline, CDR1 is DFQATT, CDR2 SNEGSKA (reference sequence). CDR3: CSASDRRETQYF. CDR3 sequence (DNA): TGCAGTGCTTCGGACAGAAGAGAGACCCAGTACTTC.

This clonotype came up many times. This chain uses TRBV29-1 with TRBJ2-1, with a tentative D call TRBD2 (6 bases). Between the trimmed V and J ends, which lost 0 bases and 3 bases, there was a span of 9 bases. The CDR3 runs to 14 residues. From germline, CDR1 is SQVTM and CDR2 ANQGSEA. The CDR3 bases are TGCAGCGTTGAAGAGGTGCGGGGCTACAATGAGCAGTTCTTC. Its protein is CSVEEVRGYNEQFF.

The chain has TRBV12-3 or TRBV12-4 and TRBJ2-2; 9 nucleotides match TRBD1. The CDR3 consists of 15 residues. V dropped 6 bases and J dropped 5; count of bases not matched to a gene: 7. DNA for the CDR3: TGTGCCAGCAGACCCGGGACAGGGCAAACCGGGGAGCTGTTTTTT. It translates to CASRPGTGQTGELFF.

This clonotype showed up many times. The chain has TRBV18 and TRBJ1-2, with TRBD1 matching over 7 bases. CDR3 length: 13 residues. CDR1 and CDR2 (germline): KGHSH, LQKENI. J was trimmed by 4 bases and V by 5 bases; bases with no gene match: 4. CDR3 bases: TGTGCCAGCTCATTCGGGACAGCCTATGGCTACACCTTC. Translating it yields CASSFGTAYGYTF. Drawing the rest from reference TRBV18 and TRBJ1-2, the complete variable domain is NAGVMQNPRHLVRRRGQEARLRCSPMKGHSHVYWYRQLPEEGLKFMVYLQKENIIDESGMPKERFSAEFPKEGPSILRIQQVVRGDSAAYFCASSFGTAYGYTFGSGTRLTVV.

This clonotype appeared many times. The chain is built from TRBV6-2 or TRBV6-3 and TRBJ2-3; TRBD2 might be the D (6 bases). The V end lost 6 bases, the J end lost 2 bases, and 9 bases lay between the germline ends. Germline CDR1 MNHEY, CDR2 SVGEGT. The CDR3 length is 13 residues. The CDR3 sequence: CASRGDSTDTQYF. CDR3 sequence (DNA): TGTGCCAGCAGGGGGGACTCCACAGATACGCAGTATTTT.

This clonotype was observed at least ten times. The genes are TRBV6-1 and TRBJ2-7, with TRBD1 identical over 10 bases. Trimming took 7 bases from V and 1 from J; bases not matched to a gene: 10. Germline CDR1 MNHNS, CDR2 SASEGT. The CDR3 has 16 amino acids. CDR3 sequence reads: CASKGPAGQGSYEQYF. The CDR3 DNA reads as TGTGCCAGCAAGGGACCCGCGGGACAGGGGTCCTACGAGCAGTACTTC.

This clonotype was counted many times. The chain's CDR3 is CASSSDSNTEAFF. CDR3 coding DNA: TGCGCCAGCAGCTCGGACTCTAACACTGAAGCTTTCTTT. The chain recombines TRBV5-1 with TRBJ1-1, with D unresolved. The CDR3 length is 13 residues. Trimming removed 3 bases from V and 2 bases from J, with 8 bases in between. Per the germline V gene, CDR1 is SGHRS and CDR2 is YFSETQ.

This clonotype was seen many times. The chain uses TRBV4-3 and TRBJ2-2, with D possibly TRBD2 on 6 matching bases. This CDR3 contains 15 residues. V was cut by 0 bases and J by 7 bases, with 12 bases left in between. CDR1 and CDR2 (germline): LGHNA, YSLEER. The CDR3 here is CASSQDLGGNGELFF. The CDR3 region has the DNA TGCGCCAGCAGCCAAGATCTGGGGGGTAACGGGGAGCTGTTTTTT.

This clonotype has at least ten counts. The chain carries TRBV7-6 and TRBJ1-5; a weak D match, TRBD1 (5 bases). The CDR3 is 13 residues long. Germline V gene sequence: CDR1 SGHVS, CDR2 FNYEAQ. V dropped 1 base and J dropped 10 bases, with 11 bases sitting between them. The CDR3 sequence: CASSLVVGGPQHF. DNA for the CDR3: TGTGCCAGCAGCTTAGTAGTGGGGGGACCCCAGCATTTT.

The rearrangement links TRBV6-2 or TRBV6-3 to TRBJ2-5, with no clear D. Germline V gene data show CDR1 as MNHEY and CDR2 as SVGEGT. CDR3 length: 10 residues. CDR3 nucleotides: TGTGCAAGTGGGCACGCGACCCAGTACTTC. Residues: CASGHATQYF.

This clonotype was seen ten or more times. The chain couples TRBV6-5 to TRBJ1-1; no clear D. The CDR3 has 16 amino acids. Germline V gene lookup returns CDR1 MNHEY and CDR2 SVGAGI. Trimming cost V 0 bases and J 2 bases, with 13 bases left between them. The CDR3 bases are TGTGCCAGCAGTTACTCCGGGAGGAGGATAAACACTGAAGCTTTCTTT. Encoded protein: CASSYSGRRINTEAFF.